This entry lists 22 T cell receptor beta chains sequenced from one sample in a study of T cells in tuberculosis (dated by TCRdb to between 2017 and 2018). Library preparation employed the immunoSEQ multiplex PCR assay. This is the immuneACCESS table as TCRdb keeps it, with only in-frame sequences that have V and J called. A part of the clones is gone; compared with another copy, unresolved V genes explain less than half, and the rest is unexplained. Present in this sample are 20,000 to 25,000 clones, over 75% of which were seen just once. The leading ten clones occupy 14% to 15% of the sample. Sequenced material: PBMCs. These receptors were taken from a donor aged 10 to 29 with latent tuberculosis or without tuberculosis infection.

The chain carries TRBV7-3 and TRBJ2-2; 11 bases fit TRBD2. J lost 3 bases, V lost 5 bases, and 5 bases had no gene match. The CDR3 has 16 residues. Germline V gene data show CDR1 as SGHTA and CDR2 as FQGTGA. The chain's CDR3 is CASSVTSGGYTGELFF. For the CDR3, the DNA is TGTGCCAGCAGCGTCACTAGCGGGGGTTACACCGGGGAGCTGTTTTTT.

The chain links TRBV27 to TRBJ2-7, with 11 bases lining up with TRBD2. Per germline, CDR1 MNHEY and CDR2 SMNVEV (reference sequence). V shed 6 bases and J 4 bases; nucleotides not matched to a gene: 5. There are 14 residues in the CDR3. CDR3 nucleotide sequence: TGTGCCAGCAGAGCTAGCGGGGGGCCTTACGAGCAGTACTTC. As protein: CASRASGGPYEQYF.

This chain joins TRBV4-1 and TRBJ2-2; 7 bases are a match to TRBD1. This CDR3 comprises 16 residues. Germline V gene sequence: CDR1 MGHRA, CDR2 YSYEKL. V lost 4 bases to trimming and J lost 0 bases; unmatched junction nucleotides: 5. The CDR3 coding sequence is TGCGCCAGCAGCCCGAAGGGGACAGCGAACACCGGGGAGCTGTTTTTT. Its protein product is CASSPKGTANTGELFF.

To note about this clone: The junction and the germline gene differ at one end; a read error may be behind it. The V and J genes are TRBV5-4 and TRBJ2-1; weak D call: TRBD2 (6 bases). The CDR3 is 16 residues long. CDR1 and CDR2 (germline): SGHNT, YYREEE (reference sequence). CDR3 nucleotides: TGTGCCAGTAGCTTGGGAGGCGCTGCCTCCTACAATGAGCAGTTCTTC. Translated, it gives CASSLGGAASYNEQFF.

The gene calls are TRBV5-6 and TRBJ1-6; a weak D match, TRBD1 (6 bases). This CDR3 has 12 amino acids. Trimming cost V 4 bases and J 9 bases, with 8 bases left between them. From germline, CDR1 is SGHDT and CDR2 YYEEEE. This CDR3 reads CASSTGSSPLHF. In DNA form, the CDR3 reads TGTGCCAGCAGCACAGGGTCTTCACCCCTCCACTTT.

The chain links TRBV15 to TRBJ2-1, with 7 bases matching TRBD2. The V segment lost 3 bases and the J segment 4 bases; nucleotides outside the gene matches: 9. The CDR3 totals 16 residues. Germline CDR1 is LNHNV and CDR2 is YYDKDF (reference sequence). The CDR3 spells CATSSHAGVYYNEQFF. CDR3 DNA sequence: TGTGCCACCAGCAGCCATGCGGGGGTGTATTACAATGAGCAGTTCTTC.

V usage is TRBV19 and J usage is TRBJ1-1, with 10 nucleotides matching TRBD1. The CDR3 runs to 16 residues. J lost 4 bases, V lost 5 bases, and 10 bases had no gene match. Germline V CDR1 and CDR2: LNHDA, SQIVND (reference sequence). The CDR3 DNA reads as TGTGCCAGTAGTCAGATCCCGGGACAGGGGAGCACTGAAGCTTTCTTT. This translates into CASSQIPGQGSTEAFF.

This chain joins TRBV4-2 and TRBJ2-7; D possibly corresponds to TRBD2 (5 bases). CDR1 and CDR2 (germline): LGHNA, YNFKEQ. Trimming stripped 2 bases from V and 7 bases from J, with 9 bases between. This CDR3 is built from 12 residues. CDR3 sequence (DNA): TGTGCCAGCAGCCAATGGACGGGGGAGCAGTACTTC. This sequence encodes CASSQWTGEQYF.

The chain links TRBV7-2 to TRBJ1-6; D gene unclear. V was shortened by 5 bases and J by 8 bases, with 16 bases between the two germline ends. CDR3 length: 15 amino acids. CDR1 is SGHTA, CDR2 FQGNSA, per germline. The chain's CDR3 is CASSERQESYSPLHF. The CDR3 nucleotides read TGTGCCAGCAGCGAAAGGCAGGAAAGCTATTCACCCCTCCACTTT.

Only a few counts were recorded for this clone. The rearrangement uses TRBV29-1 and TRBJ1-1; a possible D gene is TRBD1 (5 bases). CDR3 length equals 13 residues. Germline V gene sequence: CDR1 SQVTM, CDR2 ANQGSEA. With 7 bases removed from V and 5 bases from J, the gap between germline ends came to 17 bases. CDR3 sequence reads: CSARSGGRTEAFF. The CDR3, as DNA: TGCAGCGCGAGGTCGGGGGGAAGAACTGAAGCTTTCTTT.

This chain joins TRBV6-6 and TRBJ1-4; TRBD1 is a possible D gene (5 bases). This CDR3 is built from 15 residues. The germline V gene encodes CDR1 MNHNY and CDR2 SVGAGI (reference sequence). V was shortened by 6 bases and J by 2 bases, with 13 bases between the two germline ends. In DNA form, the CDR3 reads TGTGCCAGCAGGGCAACAGGTTCCACTAATGAAAAACTGTTTTTT. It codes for CASRATGSTNEKLFF.

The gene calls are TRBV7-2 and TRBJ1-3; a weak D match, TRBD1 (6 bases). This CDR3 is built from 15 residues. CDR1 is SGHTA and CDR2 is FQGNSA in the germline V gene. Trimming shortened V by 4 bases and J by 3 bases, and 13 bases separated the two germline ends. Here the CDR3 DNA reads TGTGCCAGCAGCTCCGGGGACACTTATGGAAACACCATATATTTT. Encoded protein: CASSSGDTYGNTIYF.

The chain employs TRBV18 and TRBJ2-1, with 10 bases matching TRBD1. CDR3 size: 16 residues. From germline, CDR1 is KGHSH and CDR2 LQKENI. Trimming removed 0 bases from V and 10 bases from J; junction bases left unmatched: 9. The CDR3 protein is CASSPPGQGVAGEQFF. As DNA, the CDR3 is TGTGCCAGCTCACCACCCGGACAGGGGGTCGCCGGAGAGCAGTTCTTC. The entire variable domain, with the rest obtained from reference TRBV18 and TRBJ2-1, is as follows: NAGVMQNPRHLVRRRGQEARLRCSPMKGHSHVYWYRQLPEEGLKFMVYLQKENIIDESGMPKERFSAEFPKEGPSILRIQQVVRGDSAAYFCASSPPGQGVAGEQFFGPGTRLTVL.

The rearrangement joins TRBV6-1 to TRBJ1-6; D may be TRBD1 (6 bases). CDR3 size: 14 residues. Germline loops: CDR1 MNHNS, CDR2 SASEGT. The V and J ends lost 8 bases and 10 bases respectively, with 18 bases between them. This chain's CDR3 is CASADHGGRSPLHF. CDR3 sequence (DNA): TGTGCCAGCGCAGACCACGGGGGGCGCTCACCCCTCCACTTT.

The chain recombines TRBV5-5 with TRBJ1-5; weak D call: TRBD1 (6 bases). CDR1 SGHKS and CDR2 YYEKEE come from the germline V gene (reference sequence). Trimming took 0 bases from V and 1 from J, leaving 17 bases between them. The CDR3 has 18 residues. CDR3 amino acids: CASSLAGWGLVSNQPQHF. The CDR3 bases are TGTGCCAGCAGCTTGGCCGGTTGGGGGCTCGTCAGCAATCAGCCCCAGCATTTT.

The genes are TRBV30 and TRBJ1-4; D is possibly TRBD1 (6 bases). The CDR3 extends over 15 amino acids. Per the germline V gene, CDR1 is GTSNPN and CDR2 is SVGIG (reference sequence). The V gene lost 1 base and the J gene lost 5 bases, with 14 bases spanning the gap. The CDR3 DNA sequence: TGTGCCTGGAGTGGCCTGGAGGGGGGGAATGAAAAACTGTTTTTT. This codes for CAWSGLEGGNEKLFF. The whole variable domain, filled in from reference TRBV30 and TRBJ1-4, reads SQTIHQWPATLVQPVGSPLSLECTVEGTSNPNLYWYRQAAGRGLQLLFYSVGIGQISSEVPQNLSASRPQDRQFILSSKKLLLSDSGFYLCAWSGLEGGNEKLFFGSGTQLSVL.

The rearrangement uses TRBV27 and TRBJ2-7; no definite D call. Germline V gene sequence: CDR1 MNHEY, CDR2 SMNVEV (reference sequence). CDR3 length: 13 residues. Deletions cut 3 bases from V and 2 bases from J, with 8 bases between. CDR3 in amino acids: CASSLTYPYEQYF. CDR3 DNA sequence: TGTGCCAGCAGTTTGACTTACCCCTACGAGCAGTACTTC.

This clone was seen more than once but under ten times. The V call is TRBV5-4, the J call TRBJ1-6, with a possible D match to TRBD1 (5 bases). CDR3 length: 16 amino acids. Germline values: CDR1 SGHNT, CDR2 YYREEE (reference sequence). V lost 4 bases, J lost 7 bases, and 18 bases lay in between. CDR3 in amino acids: CASSPSTPGGNSPLHF. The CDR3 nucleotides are TGTGCCAGCAGCCCCTCGACCCCGGGGGGAAATTCACCCCTCCACTTT.

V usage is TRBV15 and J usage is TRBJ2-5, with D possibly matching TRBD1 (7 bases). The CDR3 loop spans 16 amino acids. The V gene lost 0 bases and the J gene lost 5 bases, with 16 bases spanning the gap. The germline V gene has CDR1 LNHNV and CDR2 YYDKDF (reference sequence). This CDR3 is CATSRDSAGGMETQYF. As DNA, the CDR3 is TGTGCCACCAGCAGAGATTCGGCAGGGGGGATGGAGACCCAGTACTTC.

CDR3: CASRARGSNQPQHF. The CDR3 DNA reads TGCGCCAGCCGCGCCAGGGGCTCCAATCAGCCCCAGCATTTT. The chain combines TRBV10-2 with TRBJ1-5; D might be TRBD1 (6 bases). Per germline, CDR1 WSHSY and CDR2 SAAADI. This CDR3 is built from 14 residues. Trimming took off 8 bases at V and 3 bases at J, with 14 bases between the two ends.

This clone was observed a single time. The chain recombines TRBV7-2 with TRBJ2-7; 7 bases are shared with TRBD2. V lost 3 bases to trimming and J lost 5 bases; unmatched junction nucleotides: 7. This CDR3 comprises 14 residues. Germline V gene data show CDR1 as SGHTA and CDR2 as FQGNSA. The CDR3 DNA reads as TGTGCCAGCAGCTTTGAGACTAGCCGGGACGAGCAGTACTTC. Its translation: CASSFETSRDEQYF.

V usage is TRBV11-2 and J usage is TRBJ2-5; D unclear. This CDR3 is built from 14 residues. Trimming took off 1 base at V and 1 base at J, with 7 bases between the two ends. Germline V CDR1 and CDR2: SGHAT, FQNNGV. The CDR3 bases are TGTGCCAGCAGCTTAGGGTTCAGCCAAGAGACCCAGTACTTC. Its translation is CASSLGFSQETQYF.